The present T cell receptor beta chain was sequenced within a study of blood T cell repertoires in COVID-19. Study at large: PBMCs, B-cell-depleted T cells, or T cells provided the cDNA or gDNA that made up the material.

Per the original data handling: Amplification of reference gene primers was used by the study to estimate nucleated cell counts. This table comes from immunoSEQ multiplex PCR, and its TCRdb copy is limited to in-frame clones, with some not included. V and J calls and clone size come straight from that table; D and trimming were deduced from the DNA. Among about 66,000 clones listed, about 82% were seen once. Germline V gives CDR1 SGHDT, CDR2 YYEEEE. Trimming removed 0 bases from V and 5 bases from J, with 14 bases in between. The CDR3 has 15 amino acids. This receptor was identified in a human donor in a cohort sampled during active COVID-19. Sequencing used peripheral blood. The gene calls are TRBV5-6 and TRBJ1-2; no definite D call. The CDR3 here is CASSLADQAGYGYTF. CDR3 DNA sequence: TGTGCCAGCAGCTTGGCCGATCAGGCTGGGTATGGCTACACCTTC.